The next 24 T cell receptor beta chains were all read from a single sample in a study of blood T cells in healthy people across ages. For the second PCR, which ran for 7 to 11 cycles, a sample-barcoded 5' primer and a J-beta primer mix were used. TCRdb called the 5' RACE reads again in MiXCR, with one record for every CDR3 protein. The sample lists 800,000 or so distinct CDR3 sequences; 60% to 80% were seen once. The source material was blood. The receptor set was obtained from a young man in good health.

This clonotype was observed a few times. The chain couples TRBV7-6 to TRBJ1-1, with D possibly TRBD1 on 5 matching bases. V lost 2 bases, J lost 4 bases, and 14 bases lay in between. The CDR3 runs to 15 residues. CDR1 is SGHVS and CDR2 is FNYEAQ in the germline V gene. The CDR3 is CASSLTVGVGTEAFF. The CDR3 DNA follows: TGTGCCAGCAGCTTAACGGTGGGGGTGGGCACTGAAGCTTTCTTT.

The chain has TRBV7-9 and TRBJ1-1; unclear D gene. This CDR3 is built from 14 residues. Deletions cut 3 bases from V and 3 bases from J, with 11 bases between. Per germline, CDR1 SEHNR and CDR2 FQNEAQ (reference sequence). CDR3: CASSFSPSDTEAFF. CDR3 nucleotides: TGTGCCAGCAGCTTCTCCCCTTCGGACACTGAAGCTTTCTTT.

This clonotype came up a few times. The chain joins TRBV4-3 to TRBJ2-1, with 13 bases that match TRBD2. CDR1 is LGHNA, CDR2 YSLEER, per germline. Trimming at V came to 1 base and at J to 0 bases, leaving 12 bases not matched to a gene. This CDR3 has 21 residues. This CDR3 reads CASSQAPGGLAGRSSYNEQFF. CDR3 in DNA: TGCGCCAGCAGCCAAGCTCCTGGGGGACTAGCGGGAAGAAGCTCCTACAATGAGCAGTTCTTC.

This clonotype was seen a handful of times. The chain carries TRBV20-1 and TRBJ2-1, with D possibly being TRBD2 (5 bases). Trimming left V 4 bases short and J 4 bases short, with 8 bases between. This CDR3 spans 12 amino acids. The V gene's germline CDR1 is DFQATT and CDR2 SNEGSKA (reference sequence). In DNA, the CDR3 is TGCAGTGCTACGGACTGGTACAATGAGCAGTTCTTC. Its protein is CSATDWYNEQFF.

This clonotype has more than one count but fewer than ten. The chain links TRBV10-3 to TRBJ2-1; D is uncertain. Germline V gene sequence: CDR1 ENHRY, CDR2 SYGVKD. V dropped 2 bases and J dropped 9 bases, with 8 bases sitting between them. The CDR3 is 12 residues long. CDR3 in amino acids: CAISEPTGEQFF. CDR3 DNA: TGTGCCATCAGTGAGCCGACCGGTGAGCAGTTCTTC.

This chain links TRBV7-9 with TRBJ1-5; D is perhaps TRBD1 (6 bases). Trimming pared 6 bases from V and 2 bases from J, leaving 17 bases between. Germline lookup yields CDR1 SEHNR and CDR2 FQNEAQ (reference sequence). The CDR3 contains 16 residues. The CDR3 here is CASSRSGVMGNQPQHF. CDR3 nucleotide sequence: TGTGCCAGCAGTAGGTCAGGGGTAATGGGCAATCAGCCCCAGCATTTT.

The chain employs TRBV27 and TRBJ2-1; 12 bases agree with TRBD1. V gave up 3 bases and J gave up 7 bases; unmatched junction bases: 7. Germline CDR1 is MNHEY and CDR2 is SMNVEV (reference sequence). The CDR3 is 16 amino acids. The CDR3 loop is CASSFVGQGAANEQFF. The CDR3 coding sequence is TGTGCCAGCAGTTTTGTGGGACAGGGGGCTGCAAATGAGCAGTTCTTC.

V gene TRBV4-3 combines with J gene TRBJ1-4; the D is unclear. The V gene's germline CDR1 is LGHNA and CDR2 YSLEER. Trimming shortened V by 0 bases and J by 8 bases, and 7 bases separated the two germline ends. The length of the CDR3 is 13 residues. For the CDR3, the DNA is TGCGCCAGCAGCCAAGATCTTGGGGAAAAACTGTTTTTT. Translated, it gives CASSQDLGEKLFF.

The chain recombines TRBV28 with TRBJ1-2; weak D call: TRBD1 (6 bases). This CDR3 has 12 residues. V lost 7 bases and J lost 8, with 14 bases in between. Germline V gene sequence: CDR1 MDHEN, CDR2 SYDVKM. CDR3: CASKRPRGGYTF. For the CDR3, the DNA is TGTGCCAGCAAAAGGCCGAGGGGGGGCTACACCTTC.

The table lists this clonotype with many counts. The J gene is TRBJ2-7, the V gene TRBV4-2, with D uncertain. Between the trimmed V and J ends, which lost 0 bases and 2 bases, there was a span of 11 bases. The CDR3 extends over 15 amino acids. CDR1 is LGHNA, CDR2 YNFKEQ, per germline. Here the CDR3 reads CASSQEDSTAYEQYF. CDR3 nucleotide sequence: TGTGCCAGCAGCCAAGAAGACTCCACTGCCTACGAGCAGTACTTC.

J is TRBJ1-1 and V is TRBV4-2, with D maybe TRBD1 (5 bases). V lost 0 bases and J 4 bases, leaving 18 bases between the germline ends. The CDR3 runs 17 residues. The V gene's germline CDR1 is LGHNA and CDR2 YNFKEQ. CDR3 DNA sequence: TGTGCCAGCAGCCAAGATTCTTTTGCCAGGGTGGGCACTGAAGCTTTCTTT. It specifies CASSQDSFARVGTEAFF.

This chain uses TRBV27 with TRBJ2-1; 7 nucleotides match TRBD1. This CDR3 contains 15 residues. The junction had 11 bases not matched to a gene; V was cut back by 10 bases and J by 2 bases. CDR1 is MNHEY and CDR2 is SMNVEV in the germline V gene (reference sequence). The CDR3 here is CATKPWDSPYNEQFF. The CDR3 DNA follows: TGTGCCACCAAGCCATGGGACAGCCCCTACAATGAGCAGTTCTTC.

The chain has TRBV20-1 and TRBJ2-1, with a tentative D call TRBD2 (5 bases). The CDR3 runs 15 residues. Trimming pared 6 bases from V and 3 bases from J, leaving 18 bases between. CDR1 and CDR2 from the germline V gene are DFQATT and SNEGSKA (reference sequence). The CDR3 region is CSARFGRAIYNEQFF. The CDR3 region has the DNA TGCAGTGCGAGGTTTGGGCGGGCGATCTACAATGAGCAGTTCTTC.

The chain carries TRBV6-2 or TRBV6-3 and TRBJ2-3, with D possibly TRBD1 on 6 matching bases. In germline, CDR1 is MNHEY, CDR2 SVGEGT. This CDR3 region has 16 residues. V was trimmed by 6 bases and J by 6 bases, leaving 22 bases between them. CDR3 in DNA: TGTGCCAGCAGCTTAAACCCGGGACACGCCGCGGATACGCAGTATTTT. This encodes CASSLNPGHAADTQYF.

This clonotype turned up a few times. The V call is TRBV10-3, the J call TRBJ1-4; possible D gene TRBD1, 6 bases. The CDR3 contains 15 residues. Trimming shortened V by 4 bases and J by 0 bases, and 9 bases separated the two germline ends. Germline V gene sequence: CDR1 ENHRY, CDR2 SYGVKD. This CDR3 reads CAISGNRATNEKLFF. DNA for the CDR3: TGTGCCATCAGTGGAAACAGGGCAACTAATGAAAAACTGTTTTTT.

As to this clonotype: At one of its ends the junction is not consistent with the germline gene, which may arise from a read error. The chain recombines TRBV7-2 with TRBJ1-4; D is possibly TRBD1 (6 bases). CDR3 size: 15 residues. The germline gives CDR1 SGHTA, CDR2 FQGNSA. DNA of the CDR3: TGTGCCAGCAGCTTGGGGGCAGCAACTAATGGAAAACTGTTTTTT. This codes for CASSLGAATNGKLFF.

The chain carries TRBV20-1 and TRBJ2-1; 9 nucleotides line up with TRBD1. The CDR3 runs 13 residues. Losses at the gene ends were 7 bases for V and 9 bases for J; bases not matched to a gene: 10. The germline V gene encodes CDR1 DFQATT and CDR2 SNEGSKA (reference sequence). The CDR3 DNA follows: TGCAGTGGAAACGGACAGGGGAGAGGTGAGCAGTTCTTC. Encoded protein: CSGNGQGRGEQFF.

The V call is TRBV12-3 or TRBV12-4, the J call TRBJ1-2; maybe TRBD1 (6 bases). Trimming pared 3 bases from V and 2 bases from J, leaving 10 bases between. This CDR3 has 14 residues. The CDR3 sequence is CASSFGQPNYGYTF. CDR3 bases: TGTGCCAGCAGTTTCGGACAGCCCAACTATGGCTACACCTTC.

The chain employs TRBV12-3 or TRBV12-4 and TRBJ2-5; no reliable D call. V was clipped by 6 bases and J by 11 bases, with 19 bases between them. There are 13 residues in the CDR3. The CDR3 coding sequence is TGTGCCAGCAGCCCTGGGATCCATGGAGAGCAGTACTTC. The encoded protein is CASSPGIHGEQYF.

The chain recombines TRBV18 with TRBJ2-4; D might be TRBD2 (6 bases). Looked up from germline, CDR1 is KGHSH and CDR2 is LQKENI. CDR3 length: 12 residues. V gave up 5 bases and J gave up 7 bases, with 9 bases separating them. Here the CDR3 reads CASSEEGNIQYF. DNA for the CDR3: TGTGCCAGCTCAGAGGAGGGGAACATTCAGTACTTC.

A few counts support this clonotype. The J gene is TRBJ2-1, the V gene TRBV4-3; D possibly corresponds to TRBD2 (6 bases). V lost 5 bases and J lost 10, with 9 bases in between. Germline values: CDR1 LGHNA, CDR2 YSLEER. This CDR3 region has 11 residues. The CDR3 DNA sequence: TGCGCCAGCAGCGGCGCGGGGGAGCAGTTCTTC. Its protein product is CASSGAGEQFF.

This sequence joins TRBV7-9 and TRBJ1-2, with no clear D. This CDR3 comprises 14 residues. Germline-derived CDR1 and CDR2 are SEHNR and FQNEAQ (reference sequence). The V gene lost 6 bases and the J gene lost 3 bases, with 14 bases spanning the gap. The CDR3 coding sequence is TGTGCCAGCAGACGGACGGCCGACGACTATGGCTACACCTTC. Translating gives CASRRTADDYGYTF.

CDR3 region: CASSPSPADYNEQFF. The DNA for the CDR3 is TGTGCCAGCTCACCATCCCCAGCCGACTACAATGAGCAGTTCTTC. The rearrangement uses TRBV18 and TRBJ2-1; D gene uncertain. This CDR3 has 15 residues. V was cut by 2 bases and J by 3 bases, with 11 bases left in between. CDR1 and CDR2 from the germline V gene are KGHSH and LQKENI. Variable domain in full (rest from reference TRBV18 and TRBJ2-1): NAGVMQNPRHLVRRRGQEARLRCSPMKGHSHVYWYRQLPEEGLKFMVYLQKENIIDESGMPKERFSAEFPKEGPSILRIQQVVRGDSAAYFCASSPSPADYNEQFFGPGTRLTVL.

The rearrangement joins TRBV6-2 or TRBV6-3 to TRBJ2-4; TRBD1 or TRBD2 may be the D gene (5 bases each). The germline V gene encodes CDR1 MNHEY and CDR2 SVGEGT. Deletions cut 6 bases from V and 10 bases from J, with 19 bases between. The CDR3 length is 14 residues. CDR3 residues: CASRVHGADRIQYF. CDR3 coding DNA: TGTGCCAGCAGAGTTCACGGGGCCGATAGAATTCAGTACTTC.